This T cell receptor (beta chain) was obtained from a study of cytomegalovirus exposure and HLA in healthy donors. Trimming stripped 6 bases from V and 0 bases from J, with 12 bases between. Per germline, CDR1 SNHLY and CDR2 FYNNEI. This CDR3 has 15 amino acids. Clones were read by immunoSEQ multiplex PCR, and TCRdb kept only the in-frame ones, dropping some. The repertoire has 66,000 or so clones, around 97% of them found once; the top ten carry around 1.6%. V gene TRBV2 combines with J gene TRBJ2-4; D is undetermined. Sequencing input: PBMCs. This receptor was identified in a woman aged 18-29 years in good health and CMV-seropositive. The CDR3: CASSGLALAKNIQYF. CDR3 sequence (DNA): TGTGCCAGCAGCGGGTTAGCCTTAGCCAAAAACATTCAGTACTTC. Supplemented by reference TRBV2 and TRBJ2-4, the full variable domain reads EPEVTQTPSHQVTQMGQEVILRCVPISNHLYFYWYRQILGQKVEFLVSFYNNEISEKSEIFDDQFSVERPDGSNFTLKIRSTKLEDSAMYFCASSGLALAKNIQYFGAGTRLSVL.